The 21 T cell receptor beta chains below were found in one sample sequenced in a study of tumor and adjacent non-tumor tissue in lung cancer (dated by TCRdb to 2016 to 2018). RNA was isolated from bulk, unsorted tissue, and RNA quality was assessed with a NanoDrop ND-1000 and an Agilent 2100. For the normal lung samples, distant non-tumor tissue was collected more than 3 cm away from the tumor edge. The library was obtained by multiplex PCR. Sequencing relied on an Illumina HiSeq 2500. TCRbeta libraries were built by three rounds of nested PCR using primers (Table S4), following protocols modified from ARM-PCR. The public reads were quality trimmed at Q25 with fastp and then assembled into clones with MiXCR by TCRdb, keeping productive beta chains. When rows share a CDR3 protein, they turn into one entry using the most common DNA and genes. Here the sample has 50,000 to 60,000 distinct CDR3 sequences; 74% occur a single time. Of the sample, roughly a quarter is held by the ten largest clones.

The material sequenced was distant non-tumor lung tissue. These receptors came from a woman aged 60-75 years with non-small cell lung cancer.

This clonotype was seen ten or more times. The V call is TRBV7-9, the J call TRBJ1-5, with D unresolved. Germline V CDR1 and CDR2: SEHNR, FQNEAQ (reference sequence). Deletions cut 1 base from V and 5 bases from J, with 9 bases between. The CDR3 spans 14 residues. The CDR3 reads CASSLGEGYQPQHF. In DNA form, the CDR3 reads TGTGCCAGCAGCTTAGGAGAGGGATATCAGCCCCAGCATTTT. Using reference TRBV7-9 and TRBJ1-5 for the parts outside the CDR3, the full variable domain is DTGVSQNPRHKITKRGQNVTFRCDPISEHNRLYWYRQTLGQGPEFLTYFQNEAQLEKSRLLSDRFSAERPKGSFSTLEIQRTEQGDSAMYLCASSLGEGYQPQHFGDGTRLSIL.

The gene calls are TRBV6-2 or TRBV6-3 and TRBJ2-2, with D perhaps matching TRBD2 (5 bases). Per germline, CDR1 MNHEY and CDR2 SVGEGT. This CDR3 has 17 residues. Trimming stripped 2 bases from V and 8 bases from J, with 21 bases between. The CDR3 loop reads CASSYTQQRAKRGELFF. Written as DNA, the CDR3 is TGTGCCAGCAGTTACACCCAACAGAGGGCCAAAAGAGGGGAGCTGTTTTTT.

With regard to this clonotype: The germline gene is not matched at one end of the junction; a read error may be the cause. J is TRBJ1-2 and V is TRBV19; the D is unclear. The V gene's germline CDR1 is LNHDA and CDR2 SQIVND (reference sequence). This CDR3 comprises 13 residues. CDR3 in amino acids: CASSNQVDYGCTF. CDR3 DNA: TGTGCCAGTAGTAATCAGGTTGACTATGGCTGCACCTTC.

The genes are TRBV11-2 and TRBJ1-2; D is possibly TRBD1 (5 bases). This CDR3 contains 13 residues. CDR1 and CDR2 from the germline V gene are SGHAT and FQNNGV. The V and J ends lost 7 bases and 8 bases respectively, with 17 bases between them. The CDR3 loop reads CASNKEGRGGYTF. The CDR3 DNA follows: TGTGCCAGCAACAAGGAGGGGAGGGGAGGCTACACCTTC.

This clonotype is medium-sized in the sample. This chain connects TRBV5-4 to TRBJ1-6; 9 bases align to TRBD1. The CDR3 totals 15 residues. In germline, CDR1 is SGHNT, CDR2 YYREEE (reference sequence). After removal of 5 bases from V and 4 bases from J, the junction contained 4 bases not matched to a gene. CDR3 sequence reads: CASRPGTGYNSPLHF. The CDR3 bases are TGTGCCAGCAGACCCGGGACAGGGTATAATTCACCCCTCCACTTT.

Regarding this clonotype: A much larger clonotype is one base distant, so this may be a read error. The chain is built from TRBV28 and TRBJ2-4, with 9 bases aligning to TRBD2. The CDR3 loop spans 15 amino acids. Germline V gene sequence: CDR1 MDHEN, CDR2 SYDVKM. Here the CDR3 DNA reads TGTGCCAACAGTGAGGCGCGGGGGGGCAAAAACATTCAGTACTTC. Translating it yields CANSEARGGKNIQYF.

A remark on this clonotype: Because it lacks the conserved phenylalanine or tryptophan at the end, this CDR3 is likely a read error. No DNA is shown, since the ends of the CDR3 on it are uncertain; the CDR3 is the one TCRdb lists. The chain employs TRBV12-3 or TRBV12-4 and TRBJ1-2; the table's D call of TRBD1 was not tested on the DNA. The CDR3 is 12 residues long, counting both termini. This chain's CDR3 is CASSEGQGRTAL.

This clonotype appeared a single time. One junction end disagrees with the germline gene, perhaps due to a read error. This CDR3 is CGSSFDRRGFGLTDTQYF. Here the CDR3 DNA reads TGTGGCAGCAGTTTCGACCGCCGGGGCTTCGGGCTCACAGATACGCAGTATTTT. The rearrangement links TRBV28 to TRBJ2-3, with D perhaps matching TRBD1 or TRBD2 (5 bases each). Germline V gives CDR1 MDHEN, CDR2 SYDVKM. The CDR3 is 18 amino acids.

In this sample, this clonotype turned up once. A junction end diverges from the germline sequence, so it may reflect a read error. The genes are TRBV29-1 and TRBJ1-2; maybe TRBD1 (5 bases). This CDR3 has 14 amino acids. Per germline, CDR1 SQVTM and CDR2 ANQGSEA. The CDR3 nucleotides are TGTAGCGTTGGACTCTACGGGACGGACTATGGCTACACCTTC. Its protein is CSVGLYGTDYGYTF.

Concerning this clonotype itself: A much larger clone differs from this one at a single base, so this may be a read error. The CDR3 protein is CASLLPPTYTETFF. The CDR3 DNA sequence: TGTGCCAGTTTATTGCCTCCTACCTACACTGAAACTTTCTTT. V usage is TRBV28 and J usage is TRBJ1-1, with D uncertain. From germline, CDR1 is MDHEN and CDR2 SYDVKM. The CDR3 is made up of 14 amino acids.

The V call is TRBV29-1, the J call TRBJ2-7; 10 nucleotides line up with TRBD2. CDR3 length: 16 residues. V shed 2 bases and J 7 bases; nucleotides not matched to a gene: 14. Germline V lookup: CDR1 SQVTM, CDR2 ANQGSEA. The CDR3 nucleotides are TGCAGCGTTGAATTCGTTAGCGGGAGGTCTACTCCTGAGCAGTACTTC. This encodes CSVEFVSGRSTPEQYF.

The V and J genes are TRBV20-1 and TRBJ2-7; D call uncertain. Trimming stripped 3 bases from V and 4 bases from J, with 19 bases between. The germline CDR1 and CDR2 sequences are DFQATT and SNEGSKA (reference sequence). This CDR3 has 15 residues. The CDR3 spells CSASRMGNEKYEQYF. DNA of the CDR3: TGCAGTGCTAGCCGTATGGGGAATGAAAAATACGAGCAGTACTTC.

Worth noting for this clonotype: Mismatch with germline at one junction end may stem from a read error. The chain joins TRBV4-3 to TRBJ2-2; 8 bases are a match to TRBD1. From germline, CDR1 is LGHNA and CDR2 YSLEER. CDR3 size: 17 residues. CDR3 region: CASGQGTGGLNTGERFF. In DNA, the CDR3 is TGCGCCAGCGGCCAAGGGACAGGAGGGTTGAACACCGGGGAGCGGTTTTTT.

This clonotype was observed a few times. This may stem from a read error, because a much larger clone lies one nucleotide away. The chain has TRBV14 and TRBJ1-3, with unresolved D. The CDR3 has 13 amino acids. V was shortened by 5 bases and J by 3 bases, with 8 bases between the two germline ends. Germline CDR1 is SGHDN and CDR2 is FVKESK. CDR3 amino acids: CASSYGRGNTIYF. Written as DNA, the CDR3 is TGTGCCAGCAGCTACGGTCGTGGAAACACCATATATTTT.

Details on this clonotype: The germline gene is not matched at one end of the junction; a read error may be the cause. J is TRBJ2-7 and V is TRBV4-1; D call uncertain. Germline CDR1 reads MGHRA; CDR2 reads YSYEKL. The CDR3 contains 11 residues. The CDR3 sequence is CAGSQGTRQYF. For the CDR3, the DNA is TGCGCCGGCAGCCAAGGAACAAGGCAGTACTTC.

The CDR3 loop reads CASSINLGQPQHF. The CDR3 DNA reads as TGTGCCAGTAGTATAAATCTCGGTCAGCCCCAGCATTTT. V and J are TRBV19 and TRBJ1-5; D gene uncertain. The CDR3 is 13 amino acids. CDR1 is LNHDA, CDR2 SQIVND, per germline (reference sequence). V lost 2 bases and J lost 6, with 8 bases in between.

The chain uses TRBV6-5 and TRBJ1-4; D perhaps matches TRBD1 (5 bases). V dropped 6 bases and J dropped 5 bases, with 13 bases sitting between them. Looked up from germline, CDR1 is MNHEY and CDR2 is SVGAGI. The CDR3 sequence is 14 residues long. The DNA for the CDR3 is TGTGCCAGCAGCCGCGTTGGGGGGAATGAAAAACTGTTTTTT. It translates to CASSRVGGNEKLFF.

Concerning this clonotype: The junction departs from germline at one end; a sequencing error may be responsible. The chain has TRBV5-4 and TRBJ1-2, with 7 bases that match TRBD1. Germline lookup yields CDR1 SGHNT and CDR2 YYREEE (reference sequence). This CDR3 spans 12 amino acids. This chain's CDR3 is CVSSLEGAGYTF. The DNA of the CDR3 is TGTGTCAGCAGCTTGGAGGGGGCGGGCTACACATTC.

Only a few counts were recorded for this clonotype. The rearrangement joins TRBV29-1 to TRBJ1-1, with D uncertain. V gave up 6 bases and J gave up 7 bases, with 15 bases separating them. CDR3 size: 12 residues. Germline V gene sequence: CDR1 SQVTM, CDR2 ANQGSEA. As DNA, the CDR3 is TGCAGCGTCGAGATTAGGAAGATTGAAGCTTTCTTT. This sequence encodes CSVEIRKIEAFF.

Of note for this clonotype: The junction departs from germline at one end; a sequencing error may be responsible. The gene calls are TRBV6-2 or TRBV6-3 and TRBJ1-1, with 8 bases that match TRBD1. The CDR3 totals 16 residues. Germline values: CDR1 MNHEY, CDR2 SVGEGT. The DNA of the CDR3 is TGTGCCAGCAGTTACTCCGGGACAGGCATAGTAACTGAAACTTTCTTT. Its translation: CASSYSGTGIVTETFF.

A word on this clonotype: A much larger clone lies a single base off, so this may be a read error. J is TRBJ2-4 and V is TRBV28; TRBD2 is a possible D gene (5 bases). The CDR3 extends over 14 amino acids. From germline, CDR1 is MDHEN and CDR2 SYDVKM. The CDR3 region has the DNA TGTGCCAGCCGTCGAGGGATCAACAAAAAGATTCAGTACTTC. Translated, it gives CASRRGINKKIQYF.